This is a list of T cell receptor beta chains from one sample in a study of blood T cell repertoires in COVID-19. TCRdb's table, derived via immunoSEQ multiplex PCR, lists solely in-frame clones and lacks some. The sample includes about 140,000 clones, just over 85% seen only once; the top ten take about 1.5%. Specimen: peripheral blood. These receptors all stem from a woman in her fifties or sixties with acute or convalescent COVID-19. Each CDR3 is given with its conserved first and last residue. D genes are given only for firm matches. Rows give clone size only sometimes, using once, few, many, or a class for an expanded clone.

v_gene	d_gene	abundance	j_gene	CDR3nt	CDR3aa
TRBV4-3	.	.	TRBJ2-7	TGCGCCAGCAGCCCAGGACTGGGGTCCGAGCAGTACTTC	CASSPGLGSEQYF
TRBV5-1	.	.	TRBJ2-2	TGCGCCAGCAGCTTTTTACAGTTGAACACCGGGGAGCTGTTTTTT	CASSFLQLNTGELFF
TRBV19	TRBD2	.	TRBJ2-1	TGTGCCAGTAGTAGGTCGGGACTAGCGGGGGCCACTGCCTACAATGAGCAGTTCTTC	CASSRSGLAGATAYNEQFF
TRBV4-3	.	once	TRBJ1-6	TGCGCCAGCAGCCAAGGACATATGGGGGGGATAACTTCACCCCTCCACTTT	CASSQGHMGGITSPLHF
TRBV2	TRBD1	.	TRBJ1-5	TGTGCCAGCAGTACGGCCCTGACAGGGAGTAATCAGCCCCAGCATTTT	CASSTALTGSNQPQHF
TRBV10-3	TRBD1	.	TRBJ1-5	TGTGCCATCAGTGATACAGGGGGCAATCAGCCCCAGCATTTT	CAISDTGGNQPQHF
TRBV24-1	.	.	TRBJ1-1	TGTGCCACCAGGAACAGCGGCGAACTGAACACTGAAGCTTTCTTT	CATRNSGELNTEAFF
TRBV6-2/TRBV6-3	.	.	TRBJ1-1	TGTGCCAGCAGTTACTCGCCGGTAGAAGCTTTCTTT	CASSYSPVEAFF
TRBV18	TRBD1	.	TRBJ1-2	TGTGCCAGCTCACCACGGGGACAGGCGGCGGGCTATGGCTACACCTTC	CASSPRGQAAGYGYTF
TRBV29-1	TRBD2	few	TRBJ2-1	TGCAGCGGGGCACTAGCGGGGGTTGGTGAGCAGTTCTTC	CSGALAGVGEQFF
TRBV6-5	.	.	TRBJ2-5	TGTGCCAGCAGTTACTCACGTTCCCACGGGGTGGAGACCCAGTACTTC	CASSYSRSHGVETQYF
TRBV4-3	TRBD1	.	TRBJ2-1	TGCGCCAGCAGCCGAGTAAAACAGGGGACCCTTAATGAGCAGTTCTTC	CASSRVKQGTLNEQFF
TRBV28	TRBD1	few	TRBJ2-6	TGTGCCAGCAGTCCCCGACAGGGGGCTATTGGGGCCAACGTCCTGACTTTC	CASSPRQGAIGANVLTF
TRBV18	.	.	TRBJ2-1	TGTGCCAGCTCACCACCGGAGGCGAGCTCCTACAATGAGCAGTTCTTC	CASSPPEASSYNEQFF
TRBV25-1	.	few	TRBJ1-1	TGTGCCAGCAGTGAAGCGAGCGCCACTGAAGCTTTCTTT	CASSEASATEAFF
TRBV20-1	.	.	TRBJ1-2	TGCAGTGCTATGACAAACTATGGCTACACCTTC	CSAMTNYGYTF
TRBV30	.	few	TRBJ1-1	TGTGCCTGGAATCCGCGGAGAGGTGTTGACACTGAAGCTTTCTTT	CAWNPRRGVDTEAFF
TRBV2	TRBD1	.	TRBJ1-1	TGTGCCAGCAGTGGAACCCCACAGGGGTACACTGAAGCTTTCTTT	CASSGTPQGYTEAFF
TRBV28	.	.	TRBJ1-1	TGTGCCAGCACCCCCCCCACTGCGGGTAACACTGAAGCTTTCTTT	CASTPPTAGNTEAFF
TRBV18	.	.	TRBJ1-2	TGTGCCAGCTCACCCCCAGGCGGAGGTAGCTATGGCTACACCTTC	CASSPPGGGSYGYTF
TRBV27	.	.	TRBJ1-2	TGTGCCAGCAGTTTATGGGGAGGGGGTGGCTACACCTTC	CASSLWGGGGYTF
TRBV5-1	.	.	TRBJ1-1	TGCGCCAGCAGCTTCGTAGCGGAGGACACTGAAGCTTTCTTT	CASSFVAEDTEAFF
TRBV20-1	.	.	TRBJ1-2	TGCAGTGCCCGAGACGGGGTTGGCTACACCTTC	CSARDGVGYTF
TRBV2	TRBD1	few	TRBJ1-5	TGTGCCAGCAGGCGGGGACAGGGACAGCCCCAGCATTTT	CASRRGQGQPQHF
TRBV11-2	.	.	TRBJ2-5	TGTGCCAGCAGGGCTGGGTACAGGCGCCAAGAGACCCAGTACTTC	CASRAGYRRQETQYF
TRBV7-2	TRBD1	.	TRBJ2-5	TGTGCCAGCAGCTTAGGATCAGGGGGCTTGGAGACCCAGTACTTC	CASSLGSGGLETQYF
TRBV6-5	TRBD2	.	TRBJ2-7	TGTGCCAGCAGGAGGGATCTAGCGGGCGAGCAGTACTTC	CASRRDLAGEQYF
TRBV6-2/TRBV6-3	.	.	TRBJ2-1	TGTGCCAGCAGTTACGGGGTCACAGGTAGTGAGCAGTTCTTC	CASSYGVTGSEQFF
TRBV9	.	once	TRBJ1-6	TGTGCCAGCAGCGTAGGGACTTCCTGGTCCTATAATTCACCCCTCCACTTT	CASSVGTSWSYNSPLHF
TRBV9	.	.	TRBJ1-2	TGTGCCAGCAGCGCAGGGTCTTCTCCCCGGGATGGCTACACCTTC	CASSAGSSPRDGYTF
TRBV10-3	TRBD1	.	TRBJ1-3	TGTGCCATCAGTGACGGGACAGGGGGAAACACCATATATTTT	CAISDGTGGNTIYF
TRBV4-2	TRBD2	.	TRBJ2-1	TGTGCCAGCAGCCCACACTCCGGGACTAGGAGCGACAATGAGCAGTTCTTC	CASSPHSGTRSDNEQFF
TRBV27	.	.	TRBJ2-2	TGTGCCAGCAGTTTAATCGCCGGGGAGCTGTTTTTT	CASSLIAGELFF
TRBV6-5	TRBD1	.	TRBJ2-7	TGTGCCACAAAACTGGGACAGGGAAGCTACGAGCAGTACTTC	CATKLGQGSYEQYF
TRBV7-2	.	.	TRBJ1-3	TGTGCCAGCAGCTTAGGGCGGATCTCTGGAAACACCATATATTTT	CASSLGRISGNTIYF
TRBV28	.	.	TRBJ1-2	TGTGCCAGCAGTTCCCCCCATGCAGGCGCCTATGGCTACACCTTC	CASSSPHAGAYGYTF
TRBV7-9	.	.	TRBJ2-3	TGTGCCAGCAGCTTAGACGGGGAAAGCGCAGATACGCAGTATTTT	CASSLDGESADTQYF
TRBV6-6	TRBD1	.	TRBJ1-2	TGTGCCAGCATGACACTACAGGGGGCGTCAGGTGGCTACACCTTC	CASMTLQGASGGYTF
TRBV4-2	.	.	TRBJ2-7	TGTGCCAGCAGCCAAGATTTTCAGGGATACGAGCAGTACTTC	CASSQDFQGYEQYF